This T cell receptor (beta chain) was recorded in a study of blood T cell repertoires in COVID-19. Study at large: The United States, Italy and Spain were the sources of the acute and convalescent COVID-19 samples. PBMCs, B-cell-depleted T cells, or T cells were the source of the cDNA or gDNA that made up the material.

Authors' processing steps: From reference gene primer amplification, estimates of nucleated cell counts were derived. Method: immunoSEQ multiplex PCR; TCRdb's copy keeps in-frame clones and lacks some. V, J and clone size were drawn from that table, and D and trimming were deduced from the DNA. The sample has roughly 150,000 clones, roughly nine tenths seen once. Germline V gives CDR1 WNHNN, CDR2 SYGVQD (reference sequence). This CDR3 comprises 14 residues. Between the trimmed V and J ends, which lost 3 bases and 0 bases, there was a span of 7 bases. The J gene is TRBJ2-3, the V gene TRBV10-1, with TRBD2 as a possible D gene (6 bases). The receptor was derived from an older woman with acute or convalescent COVID-19. Sequences were obtained from peripheral blood. CDR3 sequence (DNA): TGCGCCAGCAGTGACGGGACTAGCACAGATACGCAGTATTTT. It translates to CASSDGTSTDTQYF.